Sequencing of this T cell receptor beta chain was carried out in a study of T cell responses to AZD1222 COVID-19 vaccine. This table comes from immunoSEQ multiplex PCR, and its TCRdb copy is limited to in-frame clones, with some not included. The sample contains 75,000 to 100,000 clones, about 90% of which appear only once. This clone is a singleton in its sample. Germline CDR1 is LNHDA and CDR2 is SQIVND (reference sequence). This CDR3 has 13 residues. Trimming cost V 5 bases and J 5 bases; bases outside gene matches: 3. The V gene is TRBV19, the J gene TRBJ1-1; the match to TRBD1 covers 9 bases. Sequences were derived from peripheral blood, sampled on day 0 of AZD1222 vaccination. This TCR came from an adult in good health. DNA of the CDR3: TGTGCCAGTAGTGTTGGACAGGGGACTGAAGCTTTCTTT. Translation gives CASSVGQGTEAFF. Full variable domain (missing parts from reference TRBV19 and TRBJ1-1): DGGITQSPKYLFRKEGQNVTLSCEQNLNHDAMYWYRQDPGQGLRLIYYSQIVNDFQKGDIAEGYSVSREKKESFPLTVTSAQKNPTAFYLCASSVGQGTEAFFGQGTRLTVV.